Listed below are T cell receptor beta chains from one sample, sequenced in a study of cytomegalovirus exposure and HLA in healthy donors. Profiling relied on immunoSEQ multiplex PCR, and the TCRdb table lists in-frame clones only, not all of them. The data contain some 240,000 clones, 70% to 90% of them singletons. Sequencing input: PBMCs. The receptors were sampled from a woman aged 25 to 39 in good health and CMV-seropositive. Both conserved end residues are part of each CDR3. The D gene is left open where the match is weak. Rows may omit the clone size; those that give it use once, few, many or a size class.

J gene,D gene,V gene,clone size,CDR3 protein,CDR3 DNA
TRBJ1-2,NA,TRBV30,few,CAWFARLSGDSGYTF,TGTGCCTGGTTTGCCCGATTGTCAGGGGATAGTGGCTACACCTTC
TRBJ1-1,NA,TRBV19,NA,CASSIEGSNTEAFF,TGTGCCAGTAGTATCGAGGGTTCGAACACTGAAGCTTTCTTT
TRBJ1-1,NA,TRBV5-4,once,CASSLAAGNTEAFF,TGTGCCAGCAGCTTGGCCGCGGGGAACACTGAAGCTTTCTTT
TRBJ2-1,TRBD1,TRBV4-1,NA,CASSQVTGDNEQFF,TGCGCCAGCAGCCAAGTAACAGGGGACAATGAGCAGTTCTTC
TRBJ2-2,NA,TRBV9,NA,CASSVGELNTGELFF,TGTGCCAGCAGCGTAGGAGAGCTGAACACCGGGGAGCTGTTTTTT
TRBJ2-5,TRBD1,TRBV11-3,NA,CASSEWTGDFGTQYF,TGTGCCAGCAGCGAATGGACAGGGGATTTTGGGACCCAGTACTTC
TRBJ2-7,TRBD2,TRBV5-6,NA,CASSVRGAGGGYEQYF,TGTGCCAGCAGCGTCCGAGGAGCGGGAGGAGGGTACGAGCAGTACTTC
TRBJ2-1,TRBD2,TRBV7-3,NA,CASSRGGNNEQFF,TGTGCCAGCAGCCGCGGGGGGAACAATGAGCAGTTCTTC
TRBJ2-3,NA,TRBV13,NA,CASSLWTQGTDTQYF,TGTGCCAGCAGCTTATGGACTCAGGGGACAGATACGCAGTATTTT
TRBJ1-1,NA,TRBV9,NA,CASSVGGWTEAFF,TGTGCCAGCAGCGTAGGAGGTTGGACTGAAGCTTTCTTT
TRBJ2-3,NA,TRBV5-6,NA,CASSPPGLGPTDTQYF,TGTGCCAGCAGCCCACCGGGACTGGGACCTACAGATACGCAGTATTTT
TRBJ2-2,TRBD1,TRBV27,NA,CASSLWQGVSGELFF,TGTGCCAGCAGTTTATGGCAGGGGGTATCCGGGGAGCTGTTTTTT
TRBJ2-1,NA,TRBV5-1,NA,CASSNGQYNEQFF,TGCGCCAGCAGCAACGGACAGTACAATGAGCAGTTCTTC
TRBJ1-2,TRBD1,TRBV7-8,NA,CASSVGQGAGYTF,TGTGCCAGCAGCGTAGGACAGGGGGCCGGCTACACCTTC
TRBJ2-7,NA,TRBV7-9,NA,CASSRLLSSYEQYF,TGTGCCAGCAGCCGGCTACTAAGCTCCTACGAGCAGTACTTC
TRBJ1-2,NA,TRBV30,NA,CAWGYGTSGGYTF,TGTGCCTGGGGTTACGGGACATCGGGTGGCTACACCTTC
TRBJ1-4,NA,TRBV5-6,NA,CASSLGGIPNEKLFF,TGTGCCAGCAGCTTGGGGGGCATTCCCAATGAAAAACTGTTTTTT
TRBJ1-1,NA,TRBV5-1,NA,CASSLQRGGTEAFF,TGCGCCAGCAGCCTACAGAGGGGGGGCACTGAAGCTTTCTTT
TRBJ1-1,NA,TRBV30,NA,CAWSVPDRTMNTEAFF,TGTGCCTGGAGTGTACCAGACAGAACAATGAACACTGAAGCTTTCTTT
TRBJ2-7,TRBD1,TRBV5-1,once,CASSLQGEVSYEQYF,TGCGCCAGCAGCTTACAGGGGGAAGTCAGCTACGAGCAGTACTTC
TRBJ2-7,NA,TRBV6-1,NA,CASSETVQGGNYEQYF,TGTGCCAGCAGTGAAACCGTGCAGGGGGGAAACTACGAGCAGTACTTC
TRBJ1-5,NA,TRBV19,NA,CASSNYNQPQHF,TGTGCCAGTAGTAACTACAATCAGCCCCAGCATTTT
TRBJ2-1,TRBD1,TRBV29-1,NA,CSVVRVGTGALNEQFF,TGCAGCGTTGTACGAGTCGGGACAGGAGCACTCAATGAGCAGTTCTTC
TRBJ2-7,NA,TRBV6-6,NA,CASSSGGYEQYF,TGTGCCAGCAGTTCCGGGGGCTACGAGCAGTACTTC
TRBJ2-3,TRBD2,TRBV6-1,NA,CASSVTSGLLTDTQYF,TGTGCCAGCAGTGTCACTAGCGGCCTCCTAACAGATACGCAGTATTTT
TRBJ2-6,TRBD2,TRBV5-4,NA,CAANLRTRGGSHSGANVLTF,TGTGCCGCAAACCTGAGGACTCGGGGGGGATCCCACTCTGGGGCCAACGTCCTGACTTTC